Listed here is a single T cell receptor (beta chain). The junction and the germline gene differ at one end; a read error may be behind it. Original processing methods: Amplified reference gene primers provided the basis for estimating nucleated cell counts. Profiled with immunoSEQ multiplex PCR; TCRdb holds only in-frame clones, not every one. V, J and clone size are those of that table, while D and trimming were read from the DNA. The sample shows approximately 170,000 clones, around two thirds of them seen only once. This specimen belongs to a study of blood T cell repertoires in COVID-19. Study-wide context: Specimens from acute and convalescent COVID-19 originated in the United States, Italy and Spain. Sample material is recorded as cDNA or gDNA derived from T cells, B-cell-depleted T cells, or PBMCs.

The CDR3 contains 12 residues. Germline CDR1 is SGHDT and CDR2 is YYEEEE. The sequence came from a woman aged 80 or over with acute or convalescent COVID-19. The V gene is TRBV5-6, the J gene TRBJ2-7, with a weak D call TRBD1 (6 bases). The specimen sequenced was peripheral blood. The CDR3 is CASSIQGMGADF. DNA of the CDR3: TGTGCCAGCAGCATACAGGGTATGGGCGCGGACTTC. Full variable domain (missing parts from reference TRBV5-6 and TRBJ2-7): DAGVTQSPTHLIKTRGQQVTLRCSPKSGHDTVSWYQQALGQGPQFIFQYYEEEERQRGNFPDRFSGHQFPNYSSELNVNALLLGDSALYLCASSIQGMGADFGPGTRLTVT.